The rows below give T cell receptor beta chains drawn from one sample of a study of tumor-infiltrating lymphocytes in primary liver carcinoma. TCRdb analysed the multiplex PCR reads with MiXCR anew, one entry per CDR3 protein. The repertoire holds approximately 340,000 distinct CDR3 sequences, with 65% as singletons. The sample taken for sequencing was peripheral blood. The receptors were sampled from a man aged 40-50 years with primary liver carcinoma and hepatitis B virus infection. Each CDR3 is given with its conserved first and last residue. The size of a clone is reported for some rows only, either as once, few or many, or as a class for expanded clones.

abundance: many; j_gene: TRBJ2-4; v_gene: TRBV5-1; CDR3aa: CASSLGTLNIQYF
abundance: NA; j_gene: TRBJ2-1; v_gene: TRBV4-1; CDR3aa: CASSSRTSGRATVFGQFF
abundance: NA; j_gene: TRBJ2-3; v_gene: TRBV11-2; CDR3aa: CASSLWSGDKDTQYF
abundance: NA; j_gene: TRBJ2-1; v_gene: TRBV6-1; CDR3aa: CASRSRASYNEQFF
abundance: once; j_gene: TRBJ1-2; v_gene: TRBV29-1; CDR3aa: CSVESSILGYTF
abundance: NA; j_gene: TRBJ1-5; v_gene: TRBV20-1; CDR3aa: CSARGGGGWGNQPQHF
abundance: NA; j_gene: TRBJ2-7; v_gene: TRBV11-1; CDR3aa: CAGSFRDPSYEQYF
abundance: few; j_gene: TRBJ2-5; v_gene: TRBV12-3/TRBV12-4; CDR3aa: CASSLGTRGRETQYF
abundance: NA; j_gene: TRBJ2-2; v_gene: TRBV5-6; CDR3aa: CASRLGGPNTGELFF
abundance: NA; j_gene: TRBJ2-1; v_gene: TRBV5-1; CDR3aa: CARAERESYNEQFF
abundance: NA; j_gene: TRBJ2-7; v_gene: TRBV6-1; CDR3aa: CASSVGGPSYEQYF